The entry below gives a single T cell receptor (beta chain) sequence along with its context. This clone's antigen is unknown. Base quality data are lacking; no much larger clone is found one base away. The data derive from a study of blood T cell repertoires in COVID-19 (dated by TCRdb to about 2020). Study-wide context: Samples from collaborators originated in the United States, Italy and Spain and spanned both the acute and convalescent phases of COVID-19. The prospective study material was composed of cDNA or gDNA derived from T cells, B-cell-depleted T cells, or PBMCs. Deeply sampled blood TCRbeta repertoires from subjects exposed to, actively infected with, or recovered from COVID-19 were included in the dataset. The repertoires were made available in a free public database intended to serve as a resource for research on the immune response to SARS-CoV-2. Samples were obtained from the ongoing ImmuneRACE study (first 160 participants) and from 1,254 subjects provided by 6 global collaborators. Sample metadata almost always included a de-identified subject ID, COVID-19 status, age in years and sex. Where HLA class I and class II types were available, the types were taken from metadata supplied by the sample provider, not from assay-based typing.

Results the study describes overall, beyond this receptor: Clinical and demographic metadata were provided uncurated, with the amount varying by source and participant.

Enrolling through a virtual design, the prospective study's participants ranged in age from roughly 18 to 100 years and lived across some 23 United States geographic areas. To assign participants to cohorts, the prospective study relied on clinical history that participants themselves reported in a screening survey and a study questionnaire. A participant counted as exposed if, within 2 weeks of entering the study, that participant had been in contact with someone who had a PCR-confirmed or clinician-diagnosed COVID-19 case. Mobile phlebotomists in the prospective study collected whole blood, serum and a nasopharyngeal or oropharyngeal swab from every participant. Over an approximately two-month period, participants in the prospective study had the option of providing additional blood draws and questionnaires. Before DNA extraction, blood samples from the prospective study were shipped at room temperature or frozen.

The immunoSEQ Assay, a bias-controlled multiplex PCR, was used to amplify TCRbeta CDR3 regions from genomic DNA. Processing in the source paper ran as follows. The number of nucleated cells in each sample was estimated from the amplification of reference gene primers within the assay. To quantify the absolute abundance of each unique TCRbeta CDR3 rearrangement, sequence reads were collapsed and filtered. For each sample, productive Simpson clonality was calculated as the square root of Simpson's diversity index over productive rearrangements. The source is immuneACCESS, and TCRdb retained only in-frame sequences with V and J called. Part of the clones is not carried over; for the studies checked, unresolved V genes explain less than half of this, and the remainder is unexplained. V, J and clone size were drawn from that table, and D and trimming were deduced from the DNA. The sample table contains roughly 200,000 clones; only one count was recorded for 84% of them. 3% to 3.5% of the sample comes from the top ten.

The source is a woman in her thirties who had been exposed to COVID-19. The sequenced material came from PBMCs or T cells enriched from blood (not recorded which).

The CDR3 reads CASSGSSGDTDTQYF. In nucleotides, the sequence is TGTGCCAGCAGTGGATCTAGCGGGGACACAGATACGCAGTATTTT. Recombination connected TRBV6-4 to TRBJ2-3; 9 central bases correspond to TRBD2. Sequences MRHNA (CDR1) and SNTAGT (CDR2) are obtained from the germline V gene. For this chain, trimming is 4 bases at the V end and 2 bases at the J end, and the number of junction bases without a gene match is 4. Including the terminal cysteine and phenylalanine, the CDR3 comprises 15 residues. Only CDR3 DNA is held: 45 bases, read in frame from base 1.